The sequence of this TCR beta chain was determined in a study of T cell repertoires in cytomegalovirus infection. Study details: Matching HLA type and CMV infection were both indicated by public TCR beta signatures. Study-level points and caveats: In two of eight donors, the top clonotype was HLA-C-restricted CMV-specific. CMV carriers with the relevant HLA were identified by cumulative public TCR beta family frequency.

The CDR3 has 16 residues. J lost 4 bases, V lost 2 bases, and 5 bases had no gene match. Germline-derived CDR1 and CDR2 are SGHAT and FQNNGV. Using its own MiXCR run on the reads, TCRdb lists one record per CDR3 protein. The profile shows about 490,000 distinct CDR3 sequences, 11% of them singletons. This clonotype was seen more than once but under ten times. Antigen unknown. What was sequenced was PBMCs. The chain carries TRBV11-2 and TRBJ2-3; TRBD2 matches 11 bases. This TCR was sampled from a human donor in good health (CMV status not recorded). Some clones in this sample may be carry-over from other donors' samples. The CDR3 here is CASSLKTSGESDTQYF. For the CDR3, the DNA is TGTGCCAGCAGCTTAAAGACTAGCGGGGAATCAGATACGCAGTATTTT.